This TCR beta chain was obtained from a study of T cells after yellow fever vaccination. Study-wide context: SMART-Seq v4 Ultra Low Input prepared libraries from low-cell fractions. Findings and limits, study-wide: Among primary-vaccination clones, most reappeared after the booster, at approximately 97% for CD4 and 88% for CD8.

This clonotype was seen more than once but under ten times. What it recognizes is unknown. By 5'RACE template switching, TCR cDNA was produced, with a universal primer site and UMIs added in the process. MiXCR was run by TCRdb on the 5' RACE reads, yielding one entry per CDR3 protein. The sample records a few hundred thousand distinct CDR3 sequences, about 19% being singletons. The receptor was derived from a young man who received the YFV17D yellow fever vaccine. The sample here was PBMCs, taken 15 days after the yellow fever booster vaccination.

CDR3 protein: CASSSTGVYGYTF. For the CDR3, the DNA is TGTGCCAGCAGCTCGACAGGAGTCTATGGCTACACCTTC. The V call is TRBV11-2, the J call TRBJ1-2, with a tentative D call TRBD1 (6 bases). V was pared by 4 bases and J by 4 bases, with 10 bases between. Germline lookup yields CDR1 SGHAT and CDR2 FQNNGV. This CDR3 is 13 amino acids long.